This TCR beta chain was sequenced in a study of T cells in Graves' hyperthyroidism and ophthalmopathy. For the study at large: Peripheral blood sampling occurred at initial diagnosis, before any treatment. General study results and limits: Ophthalmopathy, as predicted by the model, came a median approximately 6.5 months after the prediction.

The V end was cut by 1 base, the J end by 1 base, with 19 bases between. The V gene's germline CDR1 is SGHTA and CDR2 FQGNSA. This CDR3 comprises 18 residues. Diagnosis relied on clinical symptoms, serum thyroxine and TRAb, thyroid ultrasound and orbital computed tomography. Approximately 10 ml of fresh peripheral blood supplied the PBMCs. Amplification of TCR beta CDR3 regions used RNA as the template. Researchers ran a first-round RT-PCR on the TCR CDR3 using the HTBI primer set. MiXCR, run by TCRdb on the multiplex PCR reads, gives a single entry per CDR3 protein. Of hundreds of thousands of distinct CDR3 sequences in the sample, approximately 17% are singletons; the top ten hold approximately 18%. To note about this clonotype: Its target is not known. This CDR3 fails to terminate in the conserved phenylalanine or tryptophan, so it likely reflects a read error.

This TCR derives from a woman between 18 and 29 years old with Graves' ophthalmopathy. Sequencing was done on a sample of blood. The chain joins TRBV7-2 to TRBJ1-2, with unresolved D. CDR3 DNA sequence: TGTGCCAGCAGCTTAGAAGTCACCATTTCGTATGTTAACTATGGCTACACCCTC. It specifies CASSLEVTISYVNYGYTL.